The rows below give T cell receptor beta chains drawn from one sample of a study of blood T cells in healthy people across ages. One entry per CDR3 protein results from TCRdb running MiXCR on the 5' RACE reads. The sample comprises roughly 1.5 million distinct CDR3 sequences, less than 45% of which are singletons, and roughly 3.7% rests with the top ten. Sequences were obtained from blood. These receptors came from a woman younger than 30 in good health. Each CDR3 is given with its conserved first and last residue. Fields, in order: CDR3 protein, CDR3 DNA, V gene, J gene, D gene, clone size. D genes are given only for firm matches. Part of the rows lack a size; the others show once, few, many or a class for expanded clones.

CDR3: CASSRGGNSRGYTF; DNA: TGTGCCAGCAGTCGGGGGGGAAATTCAAGGGGCTACACCTTC; V: TRBV12-3/TRBV12-4; J: TRBJ1-2; D: NA; size: NA
CDR3: CASSVTSGRTYNEQFF; DNA: TGTGCCAGCAGCGTAACTAGCGGGCGTACCTACAATGAGCAGTTCTTC; V: TRBV9; J: TRBJ2-1; D: TRBD2; size: few
CDR3: CASSQERGSPLHF; DNA: TGCGCCAGCAGCCAAGAGCGGGGTTCACCCCTCCACTTT; V: TRBV5-1; J: TRBJ1-6; D: NA; size: NA
CDR3: CSARVWDRDGYEQYF; DNA: TGCAGTGCTAGAGTCTGGGACAGGGATGGATACGAGCAGTACTTC; V: TRBV20-1; J: TRBJ2-7; D: TRBD1; size: NA
CDR3: CSARDPGHPSNQPQHF; DNA: TGCAGTGCTAGAGATCCGGGACACCCTAGCAATCAGCCCCAGCATTTT; V: TRBV20-1; J: TRBJ1-5; D: NA; size: NA
CDR3: CASSYLGGLGTEAFF; DNA: TGCGCCAGCAGCTATCTCGGGGGGTTGGGCACTGAAGCTTTCTTT; V: TRBV4-1; J: TRBJ1-1; D: NA; size: NA
CDR3: CAISDPSGIQETQYF; DNA: TGTGCCATCAGTGACCCTAGCGGGATACAAGAGACCCAGTACTTC; V: TRBV10-3; J: TRBJ2-5; D: TRBD2; size: few
CDR3: CASSSSAGQGTEAFF; DNA: TGCGCCAGCAGCTCTTCCGCGGGACAGGGAACTGAAGCTTTCTTT; V: TRBV5-1; J: TRBJ1-1; D: TRBD1; size: few
CDR3: CASGQRGQGFYNEQFF; DNA: TGCGCCAGCGGCCAGCGGGGACAGGGCTTCTACAATGAGCAGTTCTTC; V: TRBV4-3; J: TRBJ2-1; D: TRBD1; size: NA
CDR3: CASSNRDRVYQETQYF; DNA: TGTGCCAGCAGTAATCGGGACAGGGTTTACCAAGAGACCCAGTACTTC; V: TRBV2; J: TRBJ2-5; D: TRBD1; size: NA
CDR3: CASSYELVGQGVYGYTF; DNA: TGCGCCAGCAGCTACGAACTGGTGGGACAGGGCGTCTATGGCTACACCTTC; V: TRBV4-3; J: TRBJ1-2; D: TRBD1; size: NA
CDR3: CASSFEGGMWETQYF; DNA: TGCGCCAGCAGCTTCGAAGGGGGCATGTGGGAGACCCAGTACTTC; V: TRBV5-1; J: TRBJ2-5; D: TRBD1; size: NA
CDR3: CASSLRDRDFYEQYF; DNA: TGTGCCAGCAGCCTCCGGGACAGGGATTTCTACGAGCAGTACTTC; V: TRBV7-9; J: TRBJ2-7; D: TRBD1; size: NA
CDR3: CATSYSGTTYNEQFF; DNA: TGTGCCACCAGCTATAGCGGGACAACCTACAATGAGCAGTTCTTC; V: TRBV15; J: TRBJ2-1; D: TRBD2; size: few
CDR3: CASSQDGLAAYNEQYF; DNA: TGCGCCAGCAGCCAAGACGGACTAGCGGCCTACAATGAGCAGTACTTC; V: TRBV4-1; J: TRBJ2-7; D: TRBD2; size: NA
CDR3: CATSEGGLYSSYNEQFF; DNA: TGTGCCACCAGTGAAGGGGGATTGTACAGCTCCTACAATGAGCAGTTCTTC; V: TRBV24-1; J: TRBJ2-1; D: NA; size: NA
CDR3: CASSLLGLATNEQFF; DNA: TGTGCCAGCAGCTTATTGGGACTAGCTACTAATGAGCAGTTCTTC; V: TRBV7-9; J: TRBJ2-1; D: TRBD2; size: NA
CDR3: CASRPSLLAQYYNEQFF; DNA: TGTGCCAGCAGACCCTCACTACTAGCGCAATACTACAATGAGCAGTTCTTC; V: TRBV7-9; J: TRBJ2-1; D: TRBD2; size: few
CDR3: CASSREGVGSAYNEQFF; DNA: TGCGCCAGCAGCCGAGAAGGTGTCGGGAGTGCGTACAATGAGCAGTTCTTC; V: TRBV4-3; J: TRBJ2-1; D: NA; size: many
CDR3: CASRETGTGAFNSPLHF; DNA: TGTGCCAGCAGGGAAACCGGGACAGGGGCATTCAATTCACCCCTCCACTTT; V: TRBV2; J: TRBJ1-6; D: TRBD1; size: NA
CDR3: CASSKTGTASYEQYF; DNA: TGCGCCAGCAGCAAAACCGGGACAGCCTCCTACGAGCAGTACTTC; V: TRBV5-1; J: TRBJ2-7; D: TRBD1; size: many
CDR3: CASSEVSSYSYEQYF; DNA: TGTGCCAGCAGTGAAGTTTCCAGCTACTCCTACGAGCAGTACTTC; V: TRBV6-1; J: TRBJ2-7; D: NA; size: NA
CDR3: CASSPSAFQPQHF; DNA: TGTGCCAGCAGTCCCAGCGCGTTTCAGCCCCAGCATTTT; V: TRBV6-6; J: TRBJ1-5; D: NA; size: many
CDR3: CASSSTSGSVEQYF; DNA: TGTGCTAGCAGCTCGACTAGCGGGAGCGTCGAGCAGTACTTC; V: TRBV7-7; J: TRBJ2-7; D: TRBD2; size: few
CDR3: CSARGVRVSNYNEQFF; DNA: TGCAGTGCTAGAGGTGTTAGGGTATCCAACTACAATGAGCAGTTCTTC; V: TRBV20-1; J: TRBJ2-1; D: NA; size: NA
CDR3: CASSLALAGGLLYEQYF; DNA: TGTGCCAGCAGTTTAGCCTTAGCGGGAGGGCTGCTCTACGAGCAGTACTTC; V: TRBV12-3/TRBV12-4; J: TRBJ2-7; D: TRBD2; size: NA
CDR3: CATHHRSLAYNEQFF; DNA: TGTGCCACCCACCACCGGTCACTAGCCTACAATGAGCAGTTCTTC; V: TRBV12-3/TRBV12-4; J: TRBJ2-1; D: NA; size: NA
CDR3: CASRPAGKTEGYTF; DNA: TGTGCCAGCAGACCTGCCGGGAAGACTGAGGGCTACACCTTC; V: TRBV11-2; J: TRBJ1-2; D: NA; size: NA
CDR3: CASSGGGVAKTQYF; DNA: TGTGCCAGCAGCGGCGGGGGTGTCGCGAAGACCCAGTACTTC; V: TRBV7-2; J: TRBJ2-5; D: TRBD2; size: NA
CDR3: CASSSQRGGWETQYF; DNA: TGTGCCAGCAGCTCCCAGCGGGGGGGCTGGGAGACCCAGTACTTC; V: TRBV7-2; J: TRBJ2-5; D: TRBD2; size: NA
CDR3: CACWGLAPYNEQYF; DNA: TGTGCCTGTTGGGGACTAGCTCCATACAATGAGCAGTACTTC; V: TRBV30; J: TRBJ2-7; D: TRBD2; size: NA
CDR3: CASSVGTGRRTQYF; DNA: TGTGCCAGCAGCGTTGGGACAGGTCGTCGTACGCAGTATTTT; V: TRBV9; J: TRBJ2-3; D: TRBD1; size: NA
CDR3: CASSVGAGRTDTQYF; DNA: TGCGCCAGCAGCGTAGGGGCAGGACGCACAGATACGCAGTATTTT; V: TRBV5-1; J: TRBJ2-3; D: NA; size: NA
CDR3: CASSEQGANNEKLFF; DNA: TGTGCCAGCAGTGAACAGGGGGCGAATAATGAAAAACTGTTTTTT; V: TRBV2; J: TRBJ1-4; D: TRBD1; size: NA
CDR3: CASSPGGLAGEDTQYF; DNA: TGTGCCAGCAGCCCGGGGGGACTAGCGGGGGAAGATACGCAGTATTTT; V: TRBV7-2; J: TRBJ2-3; D: TRBD2; size: few
CDR3: CASSFGQNYEQFF; DNA: TGTGCCAGCAGTTTCGGACAAAACTACGAGCAGTTCTTC; V: TRBV27; J: TRBJ2-1; D: NA; size: NA
CDR3: CASSLDQLQPQHF; DNA: TGTGCCAGCAGCTTGGACCAACTTCAGCCCCAGCATTTT; V: TRBV11-1; J: TRBJ1-5; D: NA; size: NA
CDR3: CASSDAVGMGGYTF; DNA: TGTGCCAGCAGTGACGCGGTGGGGATGGGTGGCTACACCTTC; V: TRBV6-4; J: TRBJ1-2; D: NA; size: NA
CDR3: CASTRTGSTEAFF; DNA: TGTGCCAGCACCCGAACGGGGAGCACTGAAGCTTTCTTT; V: TRBV3-1; J: TRBJ1-1; D: NA; size: NA
CDR3: CATSVPGQRGSGANVLTF; DNA: TGTGCCACCAGTGTCCCTGGACAGCGCGGATCTGGGGCCAACGTCCTGACTTTC; V: TRBV24-1; J: TRBJ2-6; D: NA; size: NA
CDR3: CASSLGPPNTEAFF; DNA: TGTGCCAGCAGTTTGGGCCCCCCGAACACTGAAGCTTTCTTT; V: TRBV27; J: TRBJ1-1; D: NA; size: NA
CDR3: CASSVDRGRYEQFF; DNA: TGTGCCAGCAGCGTCGACAGGGGTAGGTATGAGCAGTTCTTC; V: TRBV11-2; J: TRBJ2-1; D: TRBD1; size: NA
CDR3: CASSLFGRGTDTQYF; DNA: TGTGCCAGCAGTTTGTTTGGCAGGGGGACAGATACGCAGTATTTT; V: TRBV12-3/TRBV12-4; J: TRBJ2-3; D: TRBD1; size: many
CDR3: CASSTPGQGTSGGGGSDTQYF; DNA: TGTGCCAGCAGCACCCCGGGACAGGGGACTAGCGGGGGTGGGGGTTCAGATACGCAGTATTTT; V: TRBV11-2; J: TRBJ2-3; D: TRBD2; size: NA
CDR3: CASSKLVERYKEQFF; DNA: TGTGCCAGCAGCAAGCTTGTGGAGCGATACAAGGAGCAGTTCTTC; V: TRBV5-5; J: TRBJ2-1; D: NA; size: NA
CDR3: CASSRTAIAYEQYF; DNA: TGTGCCAGCAGTCGGACAGCGATCGCCTACGAGCAGTACTTC; V: TRBV12-3/TRBV12-4; J: TRBJ2-7; D: NA; size: NA
CDR3: CASSQGRHPPSTDTQYF; DNA: TGTGCCAGCAGCCAAGGCCGACACCCTCCTAGCACAGATACGCAGTATTTT; V: TRBV14; J: TRBJ2-3; D: NA; size: NA
CDR3: CATKGTEGYEQYF; DNA: TGTGCCACCAAGGGGACAGAAGGCTACGAGCAGTACTTC; V: TRBV15; J: TRBJ2-7; D: TRBD1; size: NA
CDR3: CASSGLGANTEAFF; DNA: TGCGCCAGCAGTGGTCTGGGAGCAAACACTGAAGCTTTCTTT; V: TRBV5-1; J: TRBJ1-1; D: NA; size: NA
CDR3: CASSSRDRGGYNEQFF; DNA: TGTGCCAGCAGCTCCCGGGACAGGGGGGGTTACAATGAGCAGTTCTTC; V: TRBV7-2; J: TRBJ2-1; D: TRBD1; size: NA
CDR3: CASSVDSLALGETQYF; DNA: TGCGCCAGCAGTGTAGACAGTTTAGCCCTTGGAGAGACCCAGTACTTC; V: TRBV10-2; J: TRBJ2-5; D: NA; size: NA
CDR3: CASSLGTVQPQHF; DNA: TGTGCCAGCAGCTTAGGGACAGTTCAGCCCCAGCATTTT; V: TRBV7-2; J: TRBJ1-5; D: NA; size: NA
CDR3: CSEQPTMHKGYTF; DNA: TGCAGTGAACAGCCCACTATGCACAAAGGCTACACCTTC; V: TRBV20-1; J: TRBJ1-2; D: NA; size: few
CDR3: CASSFGRLAGEGKDTQYF; DNA: TGTGCCAGCAGCTTTGGCCGTCTAGCGGGAGAGGGGAAAGATACGCAGTATTTT; V: TRBV7-2; J: TRBJ2-3; D: TRBD2; size: NA
CDR3: CASSFLVTSGNEQFF; DNA: TGTGCCAGCAGTTTCCTGGTGACTAGCGGGAATGAGCAGTTCTTC; V: TRBV27; J: TRBJ2-1; D: TRBD2; size: few
CDR3: CASSLAGVGDEQFF; DNA: TGCGCCAGCAGCCTAGCGGGAGTAGGCGATGAGCAGTTCTTC; V: TRBV5-1; J: TRBJ2-1; D: TRBD2; size: NA
CDR3: CASSRHLAGSYNEQYF; DNA: TGTGCCAGCAGTCGGCATCTAGCGGGATCCTACAATGAGCAGTACTTC; V: TRBV6-5; J: TRBJ2-7; D: TRBD2; size: NA